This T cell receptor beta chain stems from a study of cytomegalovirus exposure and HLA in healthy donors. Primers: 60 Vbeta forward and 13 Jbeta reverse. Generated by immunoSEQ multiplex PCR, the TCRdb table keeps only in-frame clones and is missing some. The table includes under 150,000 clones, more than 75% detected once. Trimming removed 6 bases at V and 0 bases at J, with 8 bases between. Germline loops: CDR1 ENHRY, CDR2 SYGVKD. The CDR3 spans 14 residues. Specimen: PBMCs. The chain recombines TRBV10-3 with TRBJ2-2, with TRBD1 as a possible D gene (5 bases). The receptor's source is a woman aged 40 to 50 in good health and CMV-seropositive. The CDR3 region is CAIRGPANTGELFF. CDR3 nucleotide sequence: TGTGCCATCAGGGGGCCCGCGAACACCGGGGAGCTGTTTTTT.